These 7 T cell receptor beta chains came from one sample sequenced in a study of cytomegalovirus exposure and HLA in healthy donors (dated by TCRdb to 2015 to 2018). Library prep was done by the immunoSEQ multiplex PCR assay. For the multiplex PCR, a mixture combining 60 forward primers for TCR Vbeta segments and 13 reverse primers for TCR Jbeta segments was used. TCRdb provides this immuneACCESS table in a form limited to in-frame rearrangements. Some clones are lacking; in checked studies, under half of them reflect an unresolved V gene, and why the rest are absent is not known. The sample profile shows about 200,000 clones; under 90% of them were found once. Together, the top ten hold roughly 0.095% of the sample. Sequenced: PBMCs. These receptor sequences come from a boy younger than 10 in good health and CMV-seronegative.

This chain connects TRBV29-1 to TRBJ2-1; 8 bases agree with TRBD1. With 1 base clipped from V and 6 bases from J, the junction kept 2 bases outside the gene matches. There are 13 residues in the CDR3. Germline CDR1 reads SQVTM; CDR2 reads ANQGSEA. The CDR3 loop reads CSVEVTGGNEQFF. The CDR3 coding sequence is TGCAGCGTTGAAGTAACAGGGGGCAATGAGCAGTTCTTC.

The sample holds one count of this clone. Written as DNA, the CDR3 is TGTGCCAGCAGCGCCGGACAGGGGGCAATCCGAGAGACCCAGTACTTC. Translation: CASSAGQGAIRETQYF. This chain uses TRBV5-4 with TRBJ2-5, with 11 bases that match TRBD1. J was trimmed by 4 bases and V by 4 bases; bases with no gene match: 9. The CDR3 covers 16 residues. Germline lookup yields CDR1 SGHNT and CDR2 YYREEE (reference sequence).

The V and J genes are TRBV30 and TRBJ1-2; possibly TRBD1 for D (6 bases). Germline loops: CDR1 GTSNPN, CDR2 SVGIG (reference sequence). The CDR3 covers 12 residues. The ends were cut back, 7 bases at V and 8 bases at J, with 17 bases in the middle. The CDR3 region is CASDRDDEGYTF. DNA of the CDR3: TGTGCCTCGGACAGAGATGATGAGGGCTACACCTTC.

The rearrangement uses TRBV11-2 and TRBJ1-2; a possible D gene is TRBD1 (6 bases). The CDR3 spans 18 residues. Per the germline V gene, CDR1 is SGHAT and CDR2 is FQNNGV. Trimming cost V 1 base and J 2 bases, with 20 bases left between them. This CDR3 is CASSLAPGRGAQNYGYTF. CDR3 coding DNA: TGTGCCAGCAGCTTAGCCCCCGGCAGGGGAGCTCAAAACTATGGCTACACCTTC.

The chain uses TRBV4-3 and TRBJ1-6; 7 bases are shared with TRBD1. Germline trimming cut 3 bases from V and 2 bases from J; bases unmatched to any gene: 10. Germline V gene lookup returns CDR1 LGHNA and CDR2 YSLEER. This CDR3 region has 18 residues. The CDR3 here is CASSHQTGDGAYNSPLHF. The CDR3 DNA sequence: TGCGCCAGCAGCCACCAAACAGGGGACGGCGCCTATAATTCACCCCTCCACTTT.

The chain recombines TRBV5-3 with TRBJ2-5; TRBD2 aligns across 10 bases. TRBV5-3 carries the ORF label, with uncertain function. The CDR3 contains 13 residues. V was clipped by 2 bases and J by 5 bases; unmatched bases: 0. CDR3 in amino acids: CARSLLAGETQYF. The DNA for the CDR3 is TGTGCCAGAAGCTTACTAGCGGGGGAGACCCAGTACTTC.

The rearrangement uses TRBV4-1 and TRBJ1-2; no clear D gene. CDR1 MGHRA and CDR2 YSYEKL come from the germline V gene. V lost 3 bases, J lost 2 bases, and 16 bases lay in between. The CDR3 totals 16 residues. The CDR3 here is CASSQMGPIYNYGYTF. The CDR3 DNA sequence: TGCGCCAGCAGCCAGATGGGCCCGATTTACAACTATGGCTACACCTTC.